This entry lists 30 T cell receptor beta chains sequenced from one sample in a study of T-cell memory formation after mild COVID-19. TCRdb analysed the 5' RACE reads with MiXCR anew, one entry per CDR3 protein. The sample holds about 390,000 distinct CDR3 sequences, about 15% seen once. Sequencing was carried out using PBMCs or a T cell subset sorted from them (not recorded which). These receptors came from a man aged 18 to 30 who had mild COVID-19 (a few samples of this study predate the infection). Cell type and time point are not known.

This clonotype was detected only a few times. The V and J genes are TRBV27 and TRBJ2-6, with D hard to call. Germline V lookup: CDR1 MNHEY, CDR2 SMNVEV (reference sequence). The CDR3 is made up of 13 amino acids. V lost 6 bases and J 2 bases, leaving 5 bases between the germline ends. CDR3: CASRHPGANVLTF. The CDR3 DNA is TGTGCCAGCAGACATCCTGGGGCCAACGTCCTGACTTTC.

This clonotype came up a few times. The chain has TRBV6-5 and TRBJ1-5; perhaps TRBD1 as D (6 bases). This CDR3 spans 17 amino acids. Trimming pared 0 bases from V and 6 bases from J, leaving 18 bases between. CDR1 MNHEY and CDR2 SVGAGI come from the germline V gene. This CDR3 is CASSYSFGGLVGQPQHF. As DNA, the CDR3 is TGTGCCAGCAGTTACTCTTTCGGGGGGCTAGTAGGTCAGCCCCAGCATTTT.

The gene calls are TRBV6-2 or TRBV6-3 and TRBJ2-7, with a tentative D call TRBD2 (5 bases). CDR1 MNHEY and CDR2 SVGEGT come from the germline V gene. V was clipped by 0 bases and J by 3 bases, with 9 bases between them. This CDR3 region has 14 residues. The chain's CDR3 is CASSYSEGHYEQYV. In DNA form, the CDR3 reads TGTGCCAGCAGTTACTCAGAGGGCCACTACGAGCAGTACGTC.

This clonotype has more than one count but fewer than ten. The CDR3: CASSSQTGKETQYF. The CDR3 nucleotides are TGTGCCAGCAGCTCCCAGACAGGGAAAGAGACCCAGTACTTC. This chain connects TRBV5-6 to TRBJ2-5; 7 nucleotides line up with TRBD1. V lost 3 bases and J lost 3; bases outside the gene matches: 5. Germline CDR1 and CDR2: SGHDT and YYEEEE. The CDR3 is 14 amino acids. Full variable domain (remainder filled in from reference TRBV5-6 and TRBJ2-5): DAGVTQSPTHLIKTRGQQVTLRCSPKSGHDTVSWYQQALGQGPQFIFQYYEEEERQRGNFPDRFSGHQFPNYSSELNVNALLLGDSALYLCASSSQTGKETQYFGPGTRLLVL.

This chain links TRBV4-3 with TRBJ2-4; D not certain. V was shortened by 0 bases and J by 6 bases, with 18 bases between the two germline ends. Germline V gene lookup returns CDR1 LGHNA and CDR2 YSLEER. The CDR3 runs 17 residues. The CDR3: CASSQDPPVKYLNIQYF. Written as DNA, the CDR3 is TGCGCCAGCAGCCAAGATCCACCAGTGAAATACCTAAACATTCAGTACTTC.

There are a few counts of this clonotype. The chain uses TRBV11-2 and TRBJ1-6; D is uncertain. Per the germline V gene, CDR1 is SGHAT and CDR2 is FQNNGV. The V and J ends lost 5 bases and 8 bases respectively, with 13 bases between them. The CDR3 covers 14 residues. CDR3 loop: CASSPTHRDSPLHF. The CDR3 DNA sequence: TGTGCCAGCAGCCCCACCCATCGGGATTCACCCCTCCACTTT.

This clonotype was observed a few times. The rearrangement uses TRBV15 and TRBJ2-3; D gene unclear. Per germline, CDR1 LNHNV and CDR2 YYDKDF (reference sequence). The CDR3 contains 16 residues. Trimming shortened V by 5 bases and J by 1 base, and 16 bases separated the two germline ends. CDR3: CATSRFKGFRTDTQYF. CDR3 nucleotide sequence: TGTGCCACCAGCCGTTTTAAAGGCTTCCGCACAGATACGCAGTATTTT.

The V gene is TRBV7-9, the J gene TRBJ2-1; TRBD1 matches 7 bases. CDR1 SEHNR and CDR2 FQNEAQ come from the germline V gene (reference sequence). This CDR3 comprises 12 residues. The V segment lost 4 bases and the J segment 9 bases; nucleotides outside the gene matches: 3. Written as DNA, the CDR3 is TGTGCCAGCAGCTCAGGGGGTCGTGAGCAGTTCTTC. Translated, it gives CASSSGGREQFF.

The V call is TRBV24-1, the J call TRBJ1-5, with D possibly TRBD1 on 5 matching bases. V shed 3 bases and J shed 3 bases, with 8 bases lying between them. Germline CDR1 reads KGHDR; CDR2 reads SFDVKD. The CDR3 is made up of 14 amino acids. CDR3 in DNA: TGTGCCACCAGTGATACCGGGGCCAATCAGCCCCAGCATTTT. Amino acid sequence: CATSDTGANQPQHF.

The genes are TRBV7-9 and TRBJ1-5, with D uncertain. The CDR3 has 13 amino acids. V was clipped by 5 bases and J by 5 bases, with 10 bases between them. Germline CDR1 is SEHNR and CDR2 is FQNEAQ (reference sequence). CDR3 DNA sequence: TGTGCCAGCAGCCCCGCGGAGTATCAGCCCCAGCATTTT. As protein: CASSPAEYQPQHF.

There are a few counts of this clonotype. V gene TRBV4-3 combines with J gene TRBJ2-4, with TRBD2 matching 7 bases. With V trimmed by 3 bases and J by 7 bases, 9 bases remained unmatched. The germline V gene encodes CDR1 LGHNA and CDR2 YSLEER. The CDR3 covers 15 residues. The CDR3 loop reads CASSQGGAARNIQYF. In nucleotides, the CDR3 is TGCGCCAGCAGCCAGGGAGGGGCTGCGAGGAACATTCAGTACTTC.

The chain recombines TRBV18 with TRBJ2-5, with D possibly matching TRBD2 (6 bases). The CDR3 runs to 13 residues. Deletions cut 2 bases from V and 10 bases from J, with 14 bases between. Germline CDR1 reads KGHSH; CDR2 reads LQKENI. CDR3 nucleotide sequence: TGTGCCAGCTCACCAGCCTCGGGAGAGGTCCAGTACTTC. As protein: CASSPASGEVQYF.

V gene TRBV5-1 combines with J gene TRBJ2-1; no definite D call. Germline lookup yields CDR1 SGHRS and CDR2 YFSETQ. The V gene lost 0 bases and the J gene lost 1 base, with 8 bases spanning the gap. The CDR3 has 15 residues. This CDR3 is CASSLDGISYNEQFF. In nucleotides, the CDR3 is TGCGCCAGCAGCTTGGATGGAATTTCCTACAATGAGCAGTTCTTC.

This clonotype was picked up a small number of times. V usage is TRBV7-2 and J usage is TRBJ1-6, with unresolved D. Germline lookup yields CDR1 SGHTA and CDR2 FQGNSA. Between the trimmed V and J ends, which lost 3 bases and 8 bases, there was a span of 14 bases. The CDR3 has 15 amino acids. The CDR3 DNA follows: TGTGCCAGCAGCTTGATGGCCACGGGTCATTCACCCCTCCACTTT. Translated, it gives CASSLMATGHSPLHF.

This clonotype was found a few times. The rearrangement links TRBV7-9 to TRBJ2-7, with no clear D. CDR3 size: 14 residues. V lost 3 bases to trimming and J lost 2 bases, with 11 bases between them. The germline V gene encodes CDR1 SEHNR and CDR2 FQNEAQ (reference sequence). The CDR3 reads CASSLWDSPYEQYV. CDR3 sequence (DNA): TGTGCCAGCAGCTTGTGGGATTCTCCCTACGAGCAGTACGTC.

CDR3 in amino acids: CASSLKQGQPQHF. CDR3 nucleotide sequence: TGTGCCAGCAGCCTCAAACAGGGACAGCCCCAGCATTTT. This rearrangement joins TRBV7-2 to TRBJ1-5, with D maybe TRBD1 (6 bases). This CDR3 has 13 residues. Trimming stripped 5 bases from V and 7 bases from J, with 12 bases between. Per germline, CDR1 SGHTA and CDR2 FQGNSA.

This clonotype was seen more than once but under ten times. The genes are TRBV20-1 and TRBJ2-5; D is perhaps TRBD1 (7 bases). Looked up from germline, CDR1 is DFQATT and CDR2 is SNEGSKA (reference sequence). Deletions cut 6 bases from V and 3 bases from J, with 14 bases between. The CDR3 is made up of 13 amino acids. Here the CDR3 reads CSAVEGAKETQYF. Written as DNA, the CDR3 is TGCAGTGCCGTGGAGGGGGCCAAAGAGACCCAGTACTTC.

There are many counts of this clonotype. The chain recombines TRBV29-1 with TRBJ2-1, with D perhaps being TRBD1 or TRBD2 (5 bases each). The V end lost 5 bases, the J end lost 6 bases, and 8 bases lay between the germline ends. The V gene's germline CDR1 is SQVTM and CDR2 ANQGSEA. CDR3 length: 11 residues. The DNA of the CDR3 is TGCAGCGTTCGGGACGTCAATGAGCAGTTCTTC. Residues: CSVRDVNEQFF.

The chain has TRBV10-3 and TRBJ2-7, with TRBD1 identical over 9 bases. V was clipped by 2 bases and J by 5 bases; unmatched bases: 4. The CDR3 is 14 residues long. Germline CDR1 reads ENHRY; CDR2 reads SYGVKD. The CDR3 loop is CAISERQGVDEQYF. The DNA for the CDR3 is TGTGCCATCAGTGAGCGACAGGGGGTCGACGAGCAGTACTTC.

This clonotype was seen a handful of times. The chain recombines TRBV7-9 with TRBJ2-1, with a weak D call TRBD1 (5 bases). V was shortened by 5 bases and J by 7 bases, with 18 bases between the two germline ends. Germline CDR1 SEHNR, CDR2 FQNEAQ (reference sequence). The CDR3 is 15 residues long. The CDR3 DNA reads as TGTGCCAGCAGCCCGAAGTTCAGGGTTGGGAATGAGCAGTTCTTC. It is translated as CASSPKFRVGNEQFF.

CDR3: CASRTTPVTGELFF. CDR3 DNA: TGTGCCAGCAGAACTACGCCAGTCACCGGGGAGCTGTTTTTT. This rearrangement joins TRBV6-2 or TRBV6-3 to TRBJ2-2; no definite D call. Trimming took off 6 bases at V and 4 bases at J, with 12 bases between the two ends. Germline V gene sequence: CDR1 MNHEY, CDR2 SVGEGT. The CDR3 sequence is 14 residues long.

This clonotype was seen at least ten times. The chain recombines TRBV20-1 with TRBJ1-4; D is uncertain. Trimming took off 2 bases at V and 8 bases at J, with 12 bases between the two ends. This CDR3 is built from 13 residues. Germline CDR1 and CDR2: DFQATT and SNEGSKA (reference sequence). The CDR3 region has the DNA TGCAGTGCTAGACCGCAGGAGCGAGAAAAACTGTTTTTT. It is translated as CSARPQEREKLFF.

This chain joins TRBV6-5 and TRBJ1-1; possibly TRBD1 for D (5 bases). The CDR3 is 15 residues long. V was clipped by 4 bases and J by 3 bases, with 15 bases between them. Germline loops: CDR1 MNHEY, CDR2 SVGAGI. The CDR3 loop reads CASSSGSRGYTEAFF. In DNA, the CDR3 is TGTGCCAGCAGTTCAGGGTCACGGGGGTACACTGAAGCTTTCTTT.

There are many counts of this clonotype. The chain recombines TRBV6-6 with TRBJ1-3; D possibly corresponds to TRBD1 (6 bases). Trimming cost V 6 bases and J 0 bases, with 9 bases left between them. CDR1 is MNHNY, CDR2 SVGAGI, per germline (reference sequence). The CDR3 runs 14 residues. CDR3 region: CASRGDTSGNTIYF. CDR3 nucleotides: TGTGCCAGCAGGGGGGACACCTCTGGAAACACCATATATTTT.

The CDR3 is CASNVQGLETQYF. The CDR3 DNA is TGTGCCAGCAACGTACAGGGACTTGAGACCCAGTACTTC. The chain links TRBV6-6 to TRBJ2-5, with D perhaps TRBD1 or TRBD2 (6 bases each). V dropped 7 bases and J dropped 5 bases, with 14 bases sitting between them. The CDR3 totals 13 residues. The germline CDR1 and CDR2 sequences are MNHNY and SVGAGI (reference sequence).

This clonotype showed up just a few times. The V gene is TRBV4-1, the J gene TRBJ1-1, with D perhaps matching TRBD1 (5 bases). This CDR3 contains 14 residues. Trimming cost V 0 bases and J 3 bases, with 8 bases left between them. Germline CDR1 and CDR2: MGHRA and YSYEKL. CDR3 DNA: TGCGCCAGCAGCCAAGATCCGGGGGACACTGAAGCTTTCTTT. Residues: CASSQDPGDTEAFF.

With regard to this clonotype: One junction end does not reproduce the germline sequence, and a read error may be involved. This chain links TRBV5-1 with TRBJ2-1, with D perhaps TRBD1 (6 bases). The CDR3 is made up of 12 amino acids. CDR1 and CDR2 (germline): SGHRS, YFSETQ. The CDR3: CASSLGGRGLDF. The DNA of the CDR3 is TGCGCCAGCAGCTTGGGAGGCAGGGGATTAGACTTC.

This clonotype has ten or more counts. The chain joins TRBV18 to TRBJ2-2, with a weak D call TRBD2 (5 bases). The V gene lost 3 bases and the J gene lost 3 bases, with 11 bases spanning the gap. Germline V gene lookup returns CDR1 KGHSH and CDR2 LQKENI. CDR3 length equals 15 residues. The CDR3 DNA reads TGTGCCAGCTCACCCCGACGGGATCACACCGGGGAGCTGTTTTTT. Encoded protein: CASSPRRDHTGELFF.

The CDR3, as DNA: TGTGCCAGCAGTGAAGCGCGGCAGGGGCGGAATCAGCCCCAGCATTTT. This encodes CASSEARQGRNQPQHF. The chain has TRBV6-1 and TRBJ1-5, with a weak D call TRBD1 (6 bases). V gave up 0 bases and J gave up 4 bases, with 13 bases separating them. Germline CDR1 MNHNS, CDR2 SASEGT. The CDR3 covers 16 residues.

The chain links TRBV12-3 or TRBV12-4 to TRBJ2-3, with a weak D call TRBD1 (6 bases). V gave up 5 bases and J gave up 6 bases, with 9 bases separating them. CDR3 length: 12 residues. The CDR3 DNA is TGTGCCAGCAGTCATAGGGGGGATACGCAGTATTTT. Translation gives CASSHRGDTQYF.